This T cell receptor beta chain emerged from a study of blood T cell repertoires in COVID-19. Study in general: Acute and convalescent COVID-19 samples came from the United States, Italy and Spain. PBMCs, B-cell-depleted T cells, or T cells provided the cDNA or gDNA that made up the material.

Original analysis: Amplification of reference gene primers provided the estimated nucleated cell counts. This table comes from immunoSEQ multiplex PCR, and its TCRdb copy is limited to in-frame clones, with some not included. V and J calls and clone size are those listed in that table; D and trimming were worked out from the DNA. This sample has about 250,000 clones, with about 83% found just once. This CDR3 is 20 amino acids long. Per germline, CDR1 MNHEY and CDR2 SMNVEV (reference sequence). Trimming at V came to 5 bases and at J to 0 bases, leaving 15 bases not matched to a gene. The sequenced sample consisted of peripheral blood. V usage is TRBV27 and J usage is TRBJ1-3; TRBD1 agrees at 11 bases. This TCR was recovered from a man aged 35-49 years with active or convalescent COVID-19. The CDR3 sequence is CASSLQGLGTGGLSGNTIYF. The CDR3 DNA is TGTGCCAGCAGTCTCCAAGGTCTCGGGACAGGGGGTCTCTCTGGAAACACCATATATTTT.